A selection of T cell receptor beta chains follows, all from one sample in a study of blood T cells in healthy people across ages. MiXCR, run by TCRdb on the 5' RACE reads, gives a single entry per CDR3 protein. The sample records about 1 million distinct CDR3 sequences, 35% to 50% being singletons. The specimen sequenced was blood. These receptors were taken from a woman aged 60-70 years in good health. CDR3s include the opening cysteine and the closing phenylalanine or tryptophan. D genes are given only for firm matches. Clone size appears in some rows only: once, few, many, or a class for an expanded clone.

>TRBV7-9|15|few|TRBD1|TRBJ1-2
CASSWTGGANYGYTF
TGTGCCAGCAGCTGGACAGGGGGTGCTAACTATGGCTACACCTTC
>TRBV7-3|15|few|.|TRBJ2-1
CASSSTRLPYNEQFF
TGTGCCAGCAGCTCCACTAGACTTCCCTACAATGAGCAGTTCTTC
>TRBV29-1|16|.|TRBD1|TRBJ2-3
CSVEAKDRGSTDAQYF
TGCAGCGTTGAAGCCAAGGACAGGGGAAGCACAGATGCGCAGTATTTT
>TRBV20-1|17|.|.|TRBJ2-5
CSARGSGSTVSQETQYF
TGCAGTGCTAGAGGATCCGGGAGTACGGTTTCACAAGAGACCCAGTACTTC
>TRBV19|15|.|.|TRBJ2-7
CASAQGGAGYNEQYF
TGTGCCAGTGCCCAGGGGGGGGCGGGCTACAATGAGCAGTACTTC
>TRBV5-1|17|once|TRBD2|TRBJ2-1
CASSLGGLAGEGYEQFF
TGCGCCAGCAGCTTGGGGGGACTAGCGGGAGAAGGATATGAGCAGTTCTTC
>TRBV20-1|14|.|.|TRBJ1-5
CSASASGDNQPQHF
TGCAGTGCTAGTGCCTCCGGGGACAATCAGCCCCAGCATTTT
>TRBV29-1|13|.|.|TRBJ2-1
CSVTGGNTDEQFF
TGCAGCGTGACTGGCGGGAATACTGATGAGCAGTTCTTC
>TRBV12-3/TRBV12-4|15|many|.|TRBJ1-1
CASSPGLMGTVEAFF
TGTGCCAGCAGTCCTGGGCTAATGGGGACGGTTGAAGCTTTCTTT
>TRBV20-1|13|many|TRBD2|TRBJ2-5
CSASAGGSETQYF
TGCAGTGCTTCAGCGGGAGGCAGCGAGACCCAGTACTTC
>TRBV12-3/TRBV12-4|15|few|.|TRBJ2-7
CASSSHSIYSYEQYF
TGTGCCAGCAGTTCCCACAGCATATACTCCTACGAGCAGTACTTC
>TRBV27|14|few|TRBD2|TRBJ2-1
CASSSSGSPNEQFF
TGTGCCAGCAGTTCTAGCGGGAGTCCCAATGAGCAGTTCTTC
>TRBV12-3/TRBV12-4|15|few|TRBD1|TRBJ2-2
CASSLRTGITGELFF
TGTGCCAGCAGTTTGCGGACAGGGATCACCGGGGAGCTGTTTTTT
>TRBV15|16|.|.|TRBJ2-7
CATSRESGNRAYEQYF
TGTGCCACCAGCAGAGAATCGGGGAATCGGGCCTACGAGCAGTACTTC
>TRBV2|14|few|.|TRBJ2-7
CASRSDGSPYEQYF
TGTGCCAGCAGGTCCGATGGGAGTCCCTACGAGCAGTACTTC
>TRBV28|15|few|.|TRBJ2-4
CASSMTGLAKNIQYF
TGTGCCAGCAGTATGACTGGACTAGCCAAAAACATTCAGTACTTC
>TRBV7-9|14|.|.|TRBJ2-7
CASRPPGSEDEQYF
TGTGCCAGCAGACCTCCCGGGAGTGAAGACGAGCAGTACTTC
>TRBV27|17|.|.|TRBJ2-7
CASSFARTLGSYNEQYF
TGTGCCAGCAGTTTCGCCAGGACCTTAGGGTCCTACAATGAGCAGTACTTC
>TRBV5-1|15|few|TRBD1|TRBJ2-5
CASSSTTGIGETQYF
TGCGCCAGCAGCTCCACGACAGGGATAGGCGAGACCCAGTACTTC
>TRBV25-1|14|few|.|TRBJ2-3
CASSEPQLTDTQYF
TGTGCCAGCAGTGAACCCCAGCTCACAGATACGCAGTATTTT
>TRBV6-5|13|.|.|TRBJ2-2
CASISANTGELFF
TGTGCCAGCATCTCGGCGAACACCGGGGAGCTGTTTTTT
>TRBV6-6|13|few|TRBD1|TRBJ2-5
CATDRGGGKTQYF
TGTGCCACTGACAGGGGGGGCGGAAAGACCCAGTACTTC
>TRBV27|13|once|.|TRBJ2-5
CASSVWWGETQYF
TGTGCCAGCAGTGTGTGGTGGGGAGAGACCCAGTACTTC
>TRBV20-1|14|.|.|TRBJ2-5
CSARESGSQETQYF
TGCAGTGCTAGAGAGTCCGGGTCCCAAGAGACCCAGTACTTC
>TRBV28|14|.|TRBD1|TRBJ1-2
CASSLSRGSYGYTF
TGTGCCAGCAGTTTATCCAGGGGGTCCTATGGCTACACCTTC
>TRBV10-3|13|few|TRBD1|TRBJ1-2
CAIRDSANYGYTF
TGTGCCATTCGGGACAGTGCTAACTATGGCTACACCTTC
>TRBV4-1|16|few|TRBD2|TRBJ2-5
CASSQGTSPLEGTQYF
TGCGCCAGCAGCCAGGGGACTAGTCCCCTTGAAGGGACCCAGTACTTC
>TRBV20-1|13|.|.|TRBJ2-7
CSARGTPTYEQYF
TGCAGTGCTAGGGGGACACCAACCTACGAGCAGTACTTC
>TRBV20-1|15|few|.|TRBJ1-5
CSAKGGARRNQPQHF
TGCAGTGCTAAGGGGGGGGCGCGGCGGAATCAGCCCCAGCATTTT
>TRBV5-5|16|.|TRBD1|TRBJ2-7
CASSTDPGTGLYEQYF
TGTGCCAGCAGCACCGACCCCGGGACAGGACTCTACGAGCAGTACTTC
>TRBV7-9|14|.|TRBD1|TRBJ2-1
CASSKVTGGNEQFF
TGTGCCAGCAGCAAGGTGACAGGGGGCAATGAGCAGTTCTTC
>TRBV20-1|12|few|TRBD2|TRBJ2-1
CSASGGGDEQFF
TGCAGTGCTAGCGGGGGGGGCGATGAGCAGTTCTTC
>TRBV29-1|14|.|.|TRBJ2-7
CGVDPSGISGEQYF
TGCGGCGTTGACCCTTCAGGGATCTCGGGCGAGCAGTACTTC